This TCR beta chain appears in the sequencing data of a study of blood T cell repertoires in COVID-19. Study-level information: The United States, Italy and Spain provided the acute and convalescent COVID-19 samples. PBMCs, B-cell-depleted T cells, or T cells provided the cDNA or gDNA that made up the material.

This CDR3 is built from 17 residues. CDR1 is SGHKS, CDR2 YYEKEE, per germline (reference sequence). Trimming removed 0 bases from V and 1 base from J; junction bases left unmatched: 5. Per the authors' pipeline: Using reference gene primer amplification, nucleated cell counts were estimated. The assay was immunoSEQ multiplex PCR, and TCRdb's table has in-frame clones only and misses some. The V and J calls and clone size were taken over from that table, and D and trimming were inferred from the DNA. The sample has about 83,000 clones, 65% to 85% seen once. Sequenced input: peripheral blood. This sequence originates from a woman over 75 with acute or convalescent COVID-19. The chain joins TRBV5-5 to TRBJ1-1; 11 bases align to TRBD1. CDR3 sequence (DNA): TGTGCCAGCAGCTTGGGAAGGACAGGGGGCAGGAACACTGAAGCTTTCTTT. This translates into CASSLGRTGGRNTEAFF.